This record looks at one T cell receptor (beta chain) sequence and its context. The data originate from a study of control samples from healthy donors and cancer patients. Sequencing was performed with immunoSEQ multiplex PCR; in TCRdb, only in-frame clones are kept and a portion is missing. The profile shows some 35,000 clones, about 94% of them singletons. Germline CDR1 and CDR2: LNHDA and SQIVND (reference sequence). Trimming removed 5 bases from V and 0 bases from J, with 7 bases in between. This CDR3 is 13 amino acids long. This TCR was sampled from a middle-aged man with colorectal cancer. This chain links TRBV19 with TRBJ1-1, with no clear D. Sequencing was performed on PBMCs. The CDR3 coding sequence is TGTGCCAGTAGTTTGGTGATGAACACTGAAGCTTTCTTT. Amino acid sequence: CASSLVMNTEAFF.